One and the same sample provided the 27 T cell receptor beta chains below, sequenced in a study of blood T cell repertoires in COVID-19. Libraries were prepared by immunoSEQ multiplex PCR; TCRdb keeps only in-frame clonotypes and omits some of them. The sample records 170,000 or so clones, around nine tenths being singletons. Sequencing used peripheral blood. These receptors were obtained from a man aged 35 to 55 with active or convalescent COVID-19.

The chain has TRBV30 and TRBJ1-3; possible D gene TRBD1, 6 bases. This CDR3 comprises 14 residues. With 4 bases removed from V and 4 bases from J, the gap between germline ends came to 14 bases. Looked up from germline, CDR1 is GTSNPN and CDR2 is SVGIG (reference sequence). The CDR3 DNA follows: TGTGCCTGGATACCAACAGGGCTCGGAAACACCATATATTTT. This encodes CAWIPTGLGNTIYF.

The J gene is TRBJ2-4, the V gene TRBV15; 9 bases map to TRBD1. V gave up 3 bases and J gave up 9 bases; unmatched junction bases: 9. CDR3 size: 15 residues. Germline V gene lookup returns CDR1 LNHNV and CDR2 YYDKDF (reference sequence). CDR3 loop: CATSRGTGWKGIQYF. CDR3 DNA: TGTGCCACCAGCAGGGGGACAGGGTGGAAGGGCATTCAGTACTTC.

The V and J genes are TRBV7-8 and TRBJ2-7; tentatively, D is TRBD1 (6 bases). Germline-derived CDR1 and CDR2 are SGHVS and FQNEAQ. CDR3 length equals 13 residues. V was pared by 5 bases and J by 2 bases, with 10 bases between. The CDR3 reads CASSTTGPYEQYF. CDR3 nucleotides: TGTGCCAGCAGCACTACAGGGCCCTACGAGCAGTACTTC.

V is TRBV6-5 and J is TRBJ1-2; D unresolved. Germline V lookup: CDR1 MNHEY, CDR2 SVGAGI. V shed 6 bases and J shed 3 bases, with 14 bases lying between them. This CDR3 contains 14 residues. CDR3 residues: CASRTRVMDYGYTF. DNA for the CDR3: TGTGCCAGCAGAACGAGAGTCATGGACTATGGCTACACCTTC.

There are a few counts of this clone. The genes are TRBV27 and TRBJ1-6; 9 bases are shared with TRBD1. Germline V CDR1 and CDR2: MNHEY, SMNVEV (reference sequence). J gave up 10 bases and V 5 bases, and 6 bases lay outside the gene matches. CDR3 length: 14 amino acids. The CDR3 nucleotides are TGTGCCAGCAGTCTACGACAGGGGGAATCACCCCTCCACTTT. It encodes CASSLRQGESPLHF.

J is TRBJ1-4 and V is TRBV5-6, with D tentatively TRBD1 (5 bases). Deletions cut 0 bases from V and 3 bases from J, with 12 bases between. Germline-derived CDR1 and CDR2 are SGHDT and YYEEEE. CDR3 length: 16 amino acids. This chain's CDR3 is CASSLAGIAANEKLFF. The CDR3 coding sequence is TGTGCCAGCAGCTTGGCAGGGATCGCGGCTAATGAAAAACTGTTTTTT.

This sequence joins TRBV14 and TRBJ1-3; TRBD1 might be the D (6 bases). Per the germline V gene, CDR1 is SGHDN and CDR2 is FVKESK. Between the trimmed V and J ends, which lost 3 bases and 4 bases, there was a span of 10 bases. This CDR3 has 14 amino acids. CDR3 protein: CASSHWGQGNTIYF. The CDR3 bases are TGTGCCAGCAGCCACTGGGGGCAGGGAAACACCATATATTTT.

The V and J genes are TRBV7-9 and TRBJ1-1; the match to TRBD1 covers 9 bases. CDR3 length: 16 amino acids. Germline V gives CDR1 SEHNR, CDR2 FQNEAQ (reference sequence). Losses at the gene ends were 0 bases for V and 5 bases for J; bases not matched to a gene: 7. CDR3 bases: TGTGCCAGCAGCTTAGCGTCGGGACAGGGTGGAACTGAAGCTTTCTTT. The encoded protein is CASSLASGQGGTEAFF. The full variable domain, its missing parts supplied by reference TRBV7-9 and TRBJ1-1, is DTGVSQNPRHKITKRGQNVTFRCDPISEHNRLYWYRQTLGQGPEFLTYFQNEAQLEKSRLLSDRFSAERPKGSFSTLEIQRTEQGDSAMYLCASSLASGQGGTEAFFGQGTRLTVV.

This chain joins TRBV28 and TRBJ2-6; 9 bases match TRBD2. CDR3 length: 14 residues. Germline trimming cut 8 bases from V and 3 bases from J; bases unmatched to any gene: 2. The germline V gene has CDR1 MDHEN and CDR2 SYDVKM. The DNA for the CDR3 is TGTGCCAGCCGCGGGGGGGGTGGGGCCAACGTCCTGACTTTC. This codes for CASRGGGGANVLTF.

The chain employs TRBV5-1 and TRBJ1-6; D is unresolved. The CDR3 runs 15 residues. The germline gives CDR1 SGHRS, CDR2 YFSETQ. V was pared by 1 base and J by 8 bases, with 13 bases between. CDR3 bases: TGCGCCAGCAGCTTGTCCACCAAGGCGGATTCACCCCTCCACTTT. Its protein product is CASSLSTKADSPLHF.

This clone occurred many times. The chain combines TRBV11-1 with TRBJ2-7, with 8 bases lining up with TRBD1. Unmatched junction bases numbered 8, after V lost 6 bases and J lost 4 bases. The CDR3 runs 14 residues. Germline V gives CDR1 SGHAT, CDR2 FQDESV (reference sequence). CDR3: CASSSPRTGYEQYF. The CDR3, as DNA: TGTGCCAGCAGTTCCCCTCGGACAGGGTACGAGCAGTACTTC.

The genes are TRBV30 and TRBJ1-3, with TRBD1 identical over 7 bases. Per germline, CDR1 GTSNPN and CDR2 SVGIG (reference sequence). This CDR3 has 14 amino acids. V lost 4 bases, J lost 2 bases, and 5 bases stayed unmatched. CDR3: CAWTEGQTGNTIYF. Written as DNA, the CDR3 is TGTGCCTGGACCGAGGGACAGACTGGAAACACCATATATTTT.

The rearrangement links TRBV18 to TRBJ2-7, with 8 bases lining up with TRBD1. Germline trimming cut 4 bases from V and 8 bases from J; bases unmatched to any gene: 10. The CDR3 has 14 residues. Per germline, CDR1 KGHSH and CDR2 LQKENI. The CDR3 protein is CASSQEGQAFKQYF. The DNA of the CDR3 is TGTGCCAGCTCACAAGAGGGACAGGCTTTTAAGCAGTACTTC.

This sequence joins TRBV6-4 and TRBJ2-1, with 7 nucleotides matching TRBD1. Germline CDR1 and CDR2: MRHNA and SNTAGT. The CDR3 sequence is 16 residues long. After removal of 2 bases from V and 6 bases from J, the junction contained 10 bases not matched to a gene. The CDR3, as DNA: TGTGCCAGCAGTGACGACTCTAGGGGGCCCTCCAATGAGCAGTTCTTC. Protein product: CASSDDSRGPSNEQFF.

J is TRBJ2-3 and V is TRBV19; the match to TRBD1 covers 9 bases. Germline CDR1 is LNHDA and CDR2 is SQIVND (reference sequence). Losses at the gene ends were 8 bases for V and 2 bases for J; bases not matched to a gene: 8. The CDR3 is 15 residues long. The CDR3 bases are TGTGCCAGTTCCCTCAACAGGGGGCCCACAGATACGCAGTATTTT. It specifies CASSLNRGPTDTQYF.

The chain couples TRBV6-1 to TRBJ1-5; the D is unclear. The CDR3 loop spans 15 amino acids. The germline V gene encodes CDR1 MNHNS and CDR2 SASEGT. V was trimmed by 0 bases and J by 0 bases, leaving 6 bases between them. The CDR3 spells CASSEAAGSNQPQHF. CDR3 DNA: TGTGCCAGCAGTGAAGCCGCGGGTAGCAATCAGCCCCAGCATTTT.

The chain links TRBV2 to TRBJ1-2, with D possibly being TRBD1 (5 bases). CDR1 and CDR2 (germline): SNHLY, FYNNEI. V lost 3 bases, J lost 4 bases, and 9 bases lay in between. The CDR3 has 13 amino acids. DNA for the CDR3: TGTGCCAGCAGTGAGGGGGAGGGCTATGGCTACACCTTC. Residues: CASSEGEGYGYTF.

The rearrangement joins TRBV5-3 to TRBJ1-2; 9 positions agree with TRBD1. TRBV5-3 is treated as an ORF (open reading frame) with a function not yet certain. V trimming: 5 bases; J trimming: 8 bases; junction bases outside the gene matches: 7. The CDR3 is 13 amino acids. The CDR3 nucleotides read TGTGCCAGAAGTCTGACAGGGGGATTGGGCTACACCTTC. Translation gives CARSLTGGLGYTF.

DNA of the CDR3: TGCGCCAGCAGCTTAGGGGCGGCGGGGTCCTACGAGCAGTACTTC. Translation: CASSLGAAGSYEQYF. This chain connects TRBV5-1 to TRBJ2-7, with a tentative D call TRBD2 (6 bases). The germline gives CDR1 SGHRS, CDR2 YFSETQ. This CDR3 is built from 15 residues. Trimming removed 2 bases at V and 1 base at J, with 13 bases between.

This clone was detected only a few times. The V and J genes are TRBV6-5 and TRBJ1-2; maybe TRBD1 (6 bases). Trimming pared 7 bases from V and 2 bases from J, leaving 11 bases between. Germline lookup yields CDR1 MNHEY and CDR2 SVGAGI. There are 13 residues in the CDR3. Here the CDR3 reads CASKTGHNYGYTF. In DNA form, the CDR3 reads TGTGCCAGCAAAACAGGGCACAACTATGGCTACACCTTC.

This clone was seen a handful of times. The chain carries TRBV24-1 and TRBJ1-5; D not resolved. V gave up 6 bases and J gave up 0 bases, with 20 bases separating them. This CDR3 comprises 18 residues. Germline V lookup: CDR1 KGHDR, CDR2 SFDVKD. The CDR3 coding sequence is TGTGCCACCAGTACTTTCATATTCTCGAGATATAGCAATCAGCCCCAGCATTTT. Its protein product is CATSTFIFSRYSNQPQHF.

This clone was counted between two and nine times. The CDR3 bases are TGCGCCAGCAGCTTGGCCGCGTCTAGCGATTACTACGAGCAGTACTTC. Protein product: CASSLAASSDYYEQYF. The chain recombines TRBV5-1 with TRBJ2-7; tentatively, D is TRBD2 (6 bases). Germline loops: CDR1 SGHRS, CDR2 YFSETQ. The ends were cut back, 0 bases at V and 3 bases at J, with 16 bases in the middle. The CDR3 runs 16 residues.

The chain employs TRBV29-1 and TRBJ2-5; 8 bases agree with TRBD2. The CDR3 length is 12 residues. V was pared by 7 bases and J by 4 bases, with 5 bases of the junction left unmatched. Germline values: CDR1 SQVTM, CDR2 ANQGSEA. The CDR3 region has the DNA TGCAGCGCCGGGAGGGTAGGAGAGACCCAGTACTTC. Its protein product is CSAGRVGETQYF.

This sequence joins TRBV6-6 and TRBJ2-7, with no clear D. Germline lookup yields CDR1 MNHNY and CDR2 SVGAGI (reference sequence). V lost 2 bases to trimming and J lost 3 bases, with 11 bases between them. The CDR3 contains 14 residues. The CDR3 loop reads CASSYDPESYEQYF. The CDR3 nucleotides are TGTGCCAGCAGTTACGATCCAGAAAGCTACGAGCAGTACTTC.

This clone was seen a handful of times. The V call is TRBV7-2, the J call TRBJ1-1; 7 bases are a match to TRBD1. Germline V gene sequence: CDR1 SGHTA, CDR2 FQGNSA. Trimming took 3 bases from V and 11 from J; bases not matched to a gene: 3. CDR3 size: 11 residues. DNA for the CDR3: TGTGCCAGCAGCTTCACAGGGGAGGCTTTCTTT. The encoded protein is CASSFTGEAFF.

CDR3: CAISTDGTGGRYNEQFF. CDR3 coding DNA: TGTGCCATCAGTACCGACGGGACAGGGGGCCGGTACAATGAGCAGTTCTTC. The gene calls are TRBV10-3 and TRBJ2-1; the match to TRBD1 covers 12 bases. Germline V gene sequence: CDR1 ENHRY, CDR2 SYGVKD. This CDR3 has 17 residues. The V gene end was trimmed by 5 bases and the J gene end by 4 bases; junction bases not matched to a gene: 9.

The genes are TRBV7-8 and TRBJ2-7; no reliable D call. Trimming pared 1 base from V and 2 bases from J, leaving 12 bases between. The CDR3 sequence is 15 residues long. CDR1 is SGHVS, CDR2 FQNEAQ, per germline. CDR3 nucleotide sequence: TGTGCCAGCAGCTTAGTCCGCAGTGACACCTACGAGCAGTACTTC. It encodes CASSLVRSDTYEQYF. Full variable domain (rest looked up from reference TRBV7-8 and TRBJ2-7): GAGVSQSPRYKVAKRGQDVALRCDPISGHVSLFWYQQALGQGPEFLTYFQNEAQLDKSGLPSDRFFAERPEGSVSTLKIQRTQQEDSAVYLCASSLVRSDTYEQYFGPGTRLTVT.